This T cell receptor beta chain was sequenced for a study of spatial heterogeneity in lung cancer. Each TCR cDNA molecule bore a unique molecular identifier. One entry per CDR3 protein results from TCRdb running MiXCR on the 5' RACE reads. The repertoire includes about 3,300 distinct CDR3 sequences, about 3% of them detected once, and 9.5% to 15% sits in the top ten. The time point was: sample taken at primary tumor resection. Tumor, nontumor lung or frozen PBMC supplied whole RNA, sequenced without sorting. CDR3 length: 13 residues. V lost 5 bases and J lost 5, with 12 bases in between. Germline CDR1 SGHTA, CDR2 FQGNSA. This clonotype is judged medium-sized (0.01 to 0.1%).

This chain joins TRBV7-2 and TRBJ2-5, with D perhaps matching TRBD1 (6 bases). The sample consisted of normal lung tissue next to the tumor, taken at surgery. This receptor was taken from a female donor with early-stage non-small cell lung cancer. The CDR3 spells CASSPFRGETQYF. DNA of the CDR3: TGTGCCAGCAGCCCGTTTAGGGGGGAGACCCAGTACTTC.